This TCR beta chain emerged from a study of T cell responses to AZD1222 COVID-19 vaccine. Note on this clone: The antigen remains undetermined.

The repertoire was sequenced with immunoSEQ multiplex PCR; TCRdb's copy has only in-frame clones and lacks some. The table has some 120,000 clones, about 88% seen once. Overall study results and limits: Clonal diversity may have been underestimated, and the donors were mostly white British, with more females than males. Unmutated variant regions reportedly attract nearly half of all spike-specific TCRs. The number of AZD1222 recipients seropositive at baseline was only 6 or 7.

V lost 9 bases and J 5 bases, leaving 5 bases between the germline ends. The CDR3 totals 10 residues. The chain has TRBV12-3 or TRBV12-4 and TRBJ1-5; D is undetermined. Sequenced here: peripheral blood, sampled on day 0 of AZD1222 vaccination. The receptor was derived from an adult in good health. The CDR3: CARIDQPQHF. DNA for the CDR3: TGTGCCAGGATTGATCAGCCCCAGCATTTT.